The clone carrying this T cell receptor beta chain was detected many times. Antigen specificity is unknown. This entry belongs to a study of T-cell reconstitution after alpha-beta-depleted transplantation in children. Regarding the study as a whole: About two months after transplant, alpha-beta T cells reportedly came from several hundred expanded graft clones. Several patients had high TCRbeta diversity at day 60; it came from surviving recipient T cells and thymic progenitors.

Researchers prepared the TCRbeta library using unique molecular identifiers, the study reports. TCRdb recomputed calls from the PCR reads with MiXCR, one row per CDR3 protein. The table has 500,000 or so distinct CDR3 sequences, around 10% seen once; the top ten hold about 14%. The sequence was obtained from a female patient between 2 and 15 years old who had a stem cell transplant for aplastic anemia, so the T cells may come from the graft donor. This material consisted of PBMCs, mostly from graft donor cells, taken 180 days after TCRalphabeta/CD19-depleted stem cell transplant.

The CDR3 nucleotides read TGTGCCAGCAGCTTGCGGGACAGGGGCTACGAGCAGTACTTC. It yields the protein CASSLRDRGYEQYF. The rearrangement uses TRBV5-5 and TRBJ2-7; 10 bases fit TRBD1. The germline gives CDR1 SGHKS, CDR2 YYEKEE (reference sequence). The ends lost 1 base at V and 3 bases at J; junction bases unmatched: 1. This CDR3 contains 14 residues.